A single sample is the source of the 18 T cell receptor beta chains below, sequenced in a study of blood T cells in healthy people across ages. A sample-barcoded 5' primer and a J-beta primer mix were used in a second PCR of roughly 7 to 12 cycles. Each CDR3 protein is one row after TCRdb ran MiXCR on the 5' RACE reads. The table lists approximately 680,000 distinct CDR3 sequences, 32% of them singletons. Sequencing was carried out using blood. Receptor source: a woman of 80 years or more in good health.

The V and J genes are TRBV10-3 and TRBJ2-5; 8 bases match TRBD2. Germline V gene data show CDR1 as ENHRY and CDR2 as SYGVKD. After removal of 4 bases from V and 11 bases from J, the junction contained 15 bases not matched to a gene. The CDR3 is made up of 15 amino acids. The CDR3 nucleotides are TGTGCCATCAGTGGGCGAGCGGGGGCCTACAATGAGCAGTACTTC. Protein: CAISGRAGAYNEQYF.

This clonotype was counted many times. The chain joins TRBV6-2 or TRBV6-3 to TRBJ2-1, with TRBD2 matching over 15 bases. CDR3 length: 16 amino acids. The V gene end was trimmed by 6 bases and the J gene end by 9 bases; junction bases not matched to a gene: 9. Germline CDR1 MNHEY, CDR2 SVGEGT. The CDR3 loop is CASRRGLAGGLGEQFF. CDR3 nucleotides: TGTGCCAGCAGGCGAGGACTAGCGGGGGGGTTAGGTGAGCAGTTCTTC.

A few counts support this clonotype. This sequence joins TRBV7-9 and TRBJ1-2; no firm D call. This CDR3 has 12 amino acids. The V gene lost 3 bases and the J gene lost 7 bases, with 9 bases spanning the gap. The germline V gene encodes CDR1 SEHNR and CDR2 FQNEAQ (reference sequence). CDR3 amino acids: CASSFDPRGYTF. The CDR3 nucleotides are TGTGCCAGCAGCTTTGACCCGCGTGGCTACACCTTC.

This clonotype was recorded many times. The gene calls are TRBV6-5 and TRBJ1-4, with 10 bases lining up with TRBD1. Germline values: CDR1 MNHEY, CDR2 SVGAGI. The V segment lost 6 bases and the J segment 5 bases; nucleotides outside the gene matches: 3. The CDR3 covers 14 residues. The CDR3 sequence is CASSDRGLNEKLFF. Here the CDR3 DNA reads TGTGCCAGCAGCGACAGGGGGCTCAATGAAAAACTGTTTTTT.

In nucleotides, the CDR3 is TGTGCCAGCAGTTTTAAAAAGGGAGAGACCCAGTACTTC. Amino acids: CASSFKKGETQYF. The V and J genes are TRBV12-3 or TRBV12-4 and TRBJ2-5, with D hard to call. V lost 3 bases and J 4 bases, leaving 9 bases between the germline ends. The CDR3 contains 13 residues.

This clonotype was observed at least ten times. V usage is TRBV4-3 and J usage is TRBJ2-3; either TRBD1 or TRBD2 may supply D (6 bases each). V lost 1 base, J lost 0 bases, and 23 bases lay in between. In germline, CDR1 is LGHNA, CDR2 YSLEER. The CDR3 loop spans 20 amino acids. The CDR3 region has the DNA TGCGCCAGCAGCCAAGGGTACAAGGGGGGCCAACGTCCTAGCACAGATACGCAGTATTTT. Protein product: CASSQGYKGGQRPSTDTQYF.

This clonotype has at least ten counts. This chain uses TRBV7-3 with TRBJ2-7; D may match TRBD1 or TRBD2 (6 bases each). The CDR3 is 15 amino acids. V dropped 2 bases and J dropped 2 bases, with 13 bases sitting between them. CDR1 and CDR2 (germline): SGHTA, FQGTGA. Written as DNA, the CDR3 is TGTGCCAGCAGCTTAGAAGGGGGGTCCACCTACGAGCAGTACTTC. It encodes CASSLEGGSTYEQYF. Full variable domain (missing parts from reference TRBV7-3 and TRBJ2-7): GAGVSQTPSNKVTEKGKYVELRCDPISGHTALYWYRQSLGQGPEFLIYFQGTGAADDSGLPNDRFFAVRPEGSVSTLKIQRTERGDSAVYLCASSLEGGSTYEQYFGPGTRLTVT.

The V and J genes are TRBV6-1 and TRBJ2-7; unclear D gene. This CDR3 region has 13 residues. The V gene lost 0 bases and the J gene lost 3 bases, with 6 bases spanning the gap. The germline V gene has CDR1 MNHNS and CDR2 SASEGT. CDR3 nucleotides: TGTGCCAGCAGTGAAGCGCTCCACTACGAGCAGTACTTC. Translation: CASSEALHYEQYF.

This clonotype was observed at least ten times. This chain connects TRBV12-3 or TRBV12-4 to TRBJ2-5; 7 nucleotides match TRBD2. With V trimmed by 6 bases and J by 4 bases, 5 bases remained unmatched. The CDR3 consists of 13 residues. In DNA form, the CDR3 reads TGTGCCAGCAGCTTTGGGGGGGGAGAGACCCAGTACTTC. It translates to CASSFGGGETQYF.

This clonotype occurred many times. V is TRBV4-1 and J is TRBJ1-2; 9 nucleotides match TRBD1. The CDR3 loop spans 17 amino acids. In germline, CDR1 is MGHRA, CDR2 YSYEKL. V was pared by 0 bases and J by 5 bases, with 10 bases of the junction left unmatched. CDR3 amino acids: CASSQEELQGARYGYTF. The CDR3 coding sequence is TGCGCCAGCAGCCAAGAAGAACTACAGGGGGCGCGTTATGGCTACACCTTC.

This clonotype was counted only a few times. This chain joins TRBV9 and TRBJ1-1; D not resolved. From germline, CDR1 is SGDLS and CDR2 YYNGEE. V was trimmed by 0 bases and J by 4 bases, leaving 16 bases between them. This CDR3 region has 16 residues. The CDR3 DNA reads as TGTGCCAGCAGCGTAGTTGACCGCTTTTTGGGCACTGAAGCTTTCTTT. Protein: CASSVVDRFLGTEAFF.

The J gene is TRBJ2-1, the V gene TRBV20-1; D not certain. Per the germline V gene, CDR1 is DFQATT and CDR2 is SNEGSKA (reference sequence). The germline V and J ends were trimmed by 0 bases and 3 bases, with 12 bases remaining between them. CDR3 length: 15 amino acids. The CDR3 region is CSARDLSRDYNEQFF. The CDR3 nucleotides read TGCAGTGCTAGAGATTTAAGCCGAGACTACAATGAGCAGTTCTTC.

The V and J genes are TRBV7-2 and TRBJ2-3; D might be TRBD2 (6 bases). This CDR3 has 15 residues. Looked up from germline, CDR1 is SGHTA and CDR2 is FQGNSA. The V end lost 5 bases, the J end lost 2 bases, and 14 bases lay between the germline ends. This CDR3 reads CASSVWDSHTDTQYF. The DNA of the CDR3 is TGTGCCAGCAGCGTATGGGACTCCCACACAGATACGCAGTATTTT.

The gene calls are TRBV4-1 and TRBJ2-7, with 10 bases lining up with TRBD2. The CDR3 consists of 15 residues. Germline V gene sequence: CDR1 MGHRA, CDR2 YSYEKL. Germline trimming cut 5 bases from V and 0 bases from J; bases unmatched to any gene: 4. The CDR3 sequence is CASSWSGGGSYEQYF. The CDR3 nucleotides are TGCGCCAGCAGCTGGAGCGGGGGGGGCTCCTACGAGCAGTACTTC.

The chain links TRBV5-1 to TRBJ2-7; D ambiguous. V was cut by 3 bases and J by 1 base, with 8 bases left in between. Germline CDR1 is SGHRS and CDR2 is YFSETQ. This CDR3 region has 13 residues. CDR3 loop: CASSYDTSYEQYF. In DNA form, the CDR3 reads TGCGCCAGCAGCTACGACACTTCCTACGAGCAGTACTTC.

The chain employs TRBV4-1 and TRBJ1-5; 8 bases match TRBD1. CDR3 length: 16 amino acids. V lost 2 bases and J lost 6; bases outside the gene matches: 9. CDR1 is MGHRA and CDR2 is YSYEKL in the germline V gene. CDR3 nucleotide sequence: TGCGCCAGCAGCCAACGGGGACAGGCCCCTTTTCAGCCCCAGCATTTT. Its protein product is CASSQRGQAPFQPQHF.

This clonotype was recorded a few times. Possible read error: a much larger clone is one base away. The CDR3 loop reads CASRVFSGNEQFF. The DNA of the CDR3 is TGTGCCAGCAGGGTATTTAGTGGAAATGAGCAGTTCTTC. The chain employs TRBV2 and TRBJ2-1; D is ambiguous. The CDR3 has 13 amino acids. The germline V and J ends were trimmed by 6 bases and 7 bases, with 13 bases remaining between them. CDR1 is SNHLY and CDR2 is FYNNEI in the germline V gene. Variable domain in full (rest from reference TRBV2 and TRBJ2-1): EPEVTQTPSHQVTQMGQEVILRCVPISNHLYFYWYRQILGQKVEFLVSFYNNEISEKSEIFDDQFSVERPDGSNFTLKIRSTKLEDSAMYFCASRVFSGNEQFFGPGTRLTVL.

The rearrangement joins TRBV20-1 to TRBJ2-4; tentatively, D is TRBD2 (6 bases). The J call is doubtful: the DNA matches TRBJ2-5 better. Germline lookup yields CDR1 DFQATT and CDR2 SNEGSKA (reference sequence). The CDR3 has 15 residues. CDR3 residues: CSALKTGTSFETQYF. The CDR3 nucleotides are TGCAGTGCTCTGAAGACCGGGACTTCCTTTGAGACCCAGTACTTC.